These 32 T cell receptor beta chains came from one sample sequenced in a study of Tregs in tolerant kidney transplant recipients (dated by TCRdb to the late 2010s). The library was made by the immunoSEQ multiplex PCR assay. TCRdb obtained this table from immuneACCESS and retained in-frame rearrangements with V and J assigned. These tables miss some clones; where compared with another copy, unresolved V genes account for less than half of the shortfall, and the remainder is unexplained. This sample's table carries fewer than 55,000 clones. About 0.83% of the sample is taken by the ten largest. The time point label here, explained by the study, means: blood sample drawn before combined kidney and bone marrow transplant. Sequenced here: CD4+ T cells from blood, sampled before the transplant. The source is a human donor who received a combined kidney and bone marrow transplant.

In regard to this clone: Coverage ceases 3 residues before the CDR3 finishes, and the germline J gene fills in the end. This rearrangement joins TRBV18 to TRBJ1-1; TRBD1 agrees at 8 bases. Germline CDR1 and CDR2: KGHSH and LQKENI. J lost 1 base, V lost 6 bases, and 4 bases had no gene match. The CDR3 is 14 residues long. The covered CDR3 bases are TGTGCCAGCTCGAAGACAGGGGCGAACACTGAA. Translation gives CASSKTGANTE. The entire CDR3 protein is CASSKTGANTEAFF.

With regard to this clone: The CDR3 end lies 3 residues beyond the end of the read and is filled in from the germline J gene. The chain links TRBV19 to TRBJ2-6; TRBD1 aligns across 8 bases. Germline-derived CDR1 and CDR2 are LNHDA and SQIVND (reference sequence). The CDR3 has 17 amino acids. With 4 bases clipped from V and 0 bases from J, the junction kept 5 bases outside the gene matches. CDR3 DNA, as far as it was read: TGTGCCAGTAGTACCTGGACAGGGCTCTCTGGGGCCAACGTC. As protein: CASSTWTGLSGANV. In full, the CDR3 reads CASSTWTGLSGANVLTF. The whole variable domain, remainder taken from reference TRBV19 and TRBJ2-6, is DGGITQSPKYLFRKEGQNVTLSCEQNLNHDAMYWYRQDPGQGLRLIYYSQIVNDFQKGDIAEGYSVSREKKESFPLTVTSAQKNPTAFYLCASSTWTGLSGANVLTFGAGSRLTVL.

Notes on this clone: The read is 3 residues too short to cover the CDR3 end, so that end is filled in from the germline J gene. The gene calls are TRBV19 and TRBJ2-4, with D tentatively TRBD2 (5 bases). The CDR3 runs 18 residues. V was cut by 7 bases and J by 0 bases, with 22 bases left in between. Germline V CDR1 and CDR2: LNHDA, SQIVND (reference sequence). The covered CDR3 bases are TGTGCCAGTACCAGGAGGCGTGATTCATCTTTAGCCAAAAACATT. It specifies CASTRRRDSSLAKNI. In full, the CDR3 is CASTRRRDSSLAKNIQYF.

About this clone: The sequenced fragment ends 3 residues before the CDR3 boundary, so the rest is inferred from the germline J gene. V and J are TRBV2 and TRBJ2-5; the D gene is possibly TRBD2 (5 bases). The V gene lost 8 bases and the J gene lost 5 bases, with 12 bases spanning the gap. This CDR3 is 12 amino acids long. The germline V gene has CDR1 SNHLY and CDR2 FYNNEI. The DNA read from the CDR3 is TGTGCCAGCTCGCGGGTCTGGGAGACC. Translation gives CASSRVWET. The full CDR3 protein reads CASSRVWETQYF.

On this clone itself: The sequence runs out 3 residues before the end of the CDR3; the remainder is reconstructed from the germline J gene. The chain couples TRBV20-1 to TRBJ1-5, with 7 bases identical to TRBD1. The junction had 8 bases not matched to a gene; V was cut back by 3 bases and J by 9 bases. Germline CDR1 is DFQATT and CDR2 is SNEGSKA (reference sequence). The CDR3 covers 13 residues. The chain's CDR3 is CSASRQGSRPQHF. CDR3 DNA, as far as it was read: TGCAGTGCTAGTAGACAGGGCAGTCGGCCC.

The DNA read from the CDR3 is TGCAGTGCTAGAGACGCAACAGGGGGGACCCTACGCACAGATACG. Translation: CSARDATGGTLRTDT. The entire CDR3 is CSARDATGGTLRTDTQYF. The chain combines TRBV20-1 with TRBJ2-3, with 8 bases aligning to TRBD1. The CDR3 end lies 3 residues beyond the end of the read and is filled in from the germline J gene. The germline gives CDR1 DFQATT, CDR2 SNEGSKA (reference sequence). J lost 1 base, V lost 0 bases, and 12 bases had no gene match. The CDR3 consists of 18 residues.

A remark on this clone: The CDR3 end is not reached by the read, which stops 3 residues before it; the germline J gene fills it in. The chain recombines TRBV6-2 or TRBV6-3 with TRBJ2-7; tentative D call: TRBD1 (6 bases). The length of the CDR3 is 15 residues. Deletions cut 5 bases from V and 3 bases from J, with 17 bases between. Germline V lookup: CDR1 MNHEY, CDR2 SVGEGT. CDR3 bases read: TGTGCCAGCAGTACAGGGTCAAGGGTGGACTACGAG. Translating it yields CASSTGSRVDYE. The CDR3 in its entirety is CASSTGSRVDYEQYF.

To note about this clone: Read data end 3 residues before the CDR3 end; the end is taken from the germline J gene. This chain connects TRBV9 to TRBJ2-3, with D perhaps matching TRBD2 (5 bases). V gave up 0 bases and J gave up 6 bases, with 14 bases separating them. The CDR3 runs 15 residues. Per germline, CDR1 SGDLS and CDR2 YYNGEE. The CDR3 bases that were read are TGTGCCAGCAGCGTAGTCCCCCAGCGGCTGGATACG. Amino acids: CASSVVPQRLDT. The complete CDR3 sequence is CASSVVPQRLDTQYF.

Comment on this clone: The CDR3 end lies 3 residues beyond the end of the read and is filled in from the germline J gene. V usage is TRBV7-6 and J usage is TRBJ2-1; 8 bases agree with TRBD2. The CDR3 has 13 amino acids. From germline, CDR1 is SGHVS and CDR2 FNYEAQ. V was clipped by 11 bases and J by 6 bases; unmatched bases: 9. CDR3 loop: CACGGTLSNEQFF. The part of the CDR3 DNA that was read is TGTGCCTGCGGGGGGACCCTCTCCAATGAG.

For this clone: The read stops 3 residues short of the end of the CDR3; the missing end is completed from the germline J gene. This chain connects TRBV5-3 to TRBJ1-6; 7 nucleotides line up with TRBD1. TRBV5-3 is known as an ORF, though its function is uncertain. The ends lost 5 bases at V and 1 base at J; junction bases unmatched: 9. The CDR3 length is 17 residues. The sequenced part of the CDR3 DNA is TGTGCCAGAAGTCCGAGACAGGGTATATCCTATAATTCACCC. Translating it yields CARSPRQGISYNSP. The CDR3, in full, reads CARSPRQGISYNSPLHF.

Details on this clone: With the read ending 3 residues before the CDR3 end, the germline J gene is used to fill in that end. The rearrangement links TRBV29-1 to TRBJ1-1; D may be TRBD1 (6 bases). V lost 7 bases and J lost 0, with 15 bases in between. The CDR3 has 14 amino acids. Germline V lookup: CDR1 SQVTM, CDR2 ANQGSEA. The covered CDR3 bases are TGCAGCGCGACCCCAGGGGTCATGAACACTGAA. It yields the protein CSATPGVMNTE. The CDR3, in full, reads CSATPGVMNTEAFF.

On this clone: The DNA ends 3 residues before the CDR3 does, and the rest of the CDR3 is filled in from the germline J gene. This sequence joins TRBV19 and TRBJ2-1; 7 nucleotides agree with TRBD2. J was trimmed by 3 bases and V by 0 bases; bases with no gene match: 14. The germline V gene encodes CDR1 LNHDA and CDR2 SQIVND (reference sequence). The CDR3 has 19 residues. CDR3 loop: CASSIEDRGSSGFYNEQFF. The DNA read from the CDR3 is TGTGCCAGTAGTATAGAGGACCGAGGGAGTAGCGGGTTCTACAATGAG.

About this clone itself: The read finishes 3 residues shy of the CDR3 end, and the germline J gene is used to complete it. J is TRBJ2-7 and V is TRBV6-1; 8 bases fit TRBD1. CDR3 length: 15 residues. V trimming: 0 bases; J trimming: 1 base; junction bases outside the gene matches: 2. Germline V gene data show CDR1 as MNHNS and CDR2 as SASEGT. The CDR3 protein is CASSEAQGASYEQYF. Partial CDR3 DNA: TGTGCCAGCAGTGAAGCGCAGGGGGCTTCCTACGAG.

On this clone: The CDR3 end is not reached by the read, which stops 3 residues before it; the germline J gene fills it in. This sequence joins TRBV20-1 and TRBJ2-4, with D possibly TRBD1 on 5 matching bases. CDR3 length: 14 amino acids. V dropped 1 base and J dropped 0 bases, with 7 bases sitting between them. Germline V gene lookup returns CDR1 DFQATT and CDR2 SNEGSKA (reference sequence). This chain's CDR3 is CSARGQLAKNIQYF. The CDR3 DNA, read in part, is TGCAGTGCTAGAGGACAGCTAGCCAAAAACATT.

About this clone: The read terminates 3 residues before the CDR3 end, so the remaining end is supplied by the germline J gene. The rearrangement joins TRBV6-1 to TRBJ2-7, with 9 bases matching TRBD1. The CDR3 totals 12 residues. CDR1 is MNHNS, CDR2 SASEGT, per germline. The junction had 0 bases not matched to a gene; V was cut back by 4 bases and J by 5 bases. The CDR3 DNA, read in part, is TGTGCCAGCAGTGGACAGGGGGACGAG. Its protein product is CASSGQGDE. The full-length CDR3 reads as CASSGQGDEQYF.

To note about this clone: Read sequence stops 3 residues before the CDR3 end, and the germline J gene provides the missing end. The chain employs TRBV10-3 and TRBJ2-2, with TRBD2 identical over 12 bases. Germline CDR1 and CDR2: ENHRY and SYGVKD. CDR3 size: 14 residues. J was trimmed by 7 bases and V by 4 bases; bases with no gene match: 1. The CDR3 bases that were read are TGTGCCATCAGTGCACTAGCGGGAGGCGGGGAG. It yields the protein CAISALAGGGE. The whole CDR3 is CAISALAGGGELFF.

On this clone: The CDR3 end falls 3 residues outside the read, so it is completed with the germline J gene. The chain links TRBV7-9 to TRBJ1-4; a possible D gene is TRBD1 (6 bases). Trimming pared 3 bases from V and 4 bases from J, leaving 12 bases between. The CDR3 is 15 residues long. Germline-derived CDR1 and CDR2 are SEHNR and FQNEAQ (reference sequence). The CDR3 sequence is CASSFGQTINEKLFF. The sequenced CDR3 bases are TGTGCCAGCAGCTTTGGACAGACCATTAATGAAAAA. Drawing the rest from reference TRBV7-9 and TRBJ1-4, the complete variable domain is DTGVSQNPRHKITKRGQNVTFRCDPISEHNRLYWYRQTLGQGPEFLTYFQNEAQLEKSRLLSDRFSAERPKGSFSTLEIQRTEQGDSAMYLCASSFGQTINEKLFFGSGTQLSVL.

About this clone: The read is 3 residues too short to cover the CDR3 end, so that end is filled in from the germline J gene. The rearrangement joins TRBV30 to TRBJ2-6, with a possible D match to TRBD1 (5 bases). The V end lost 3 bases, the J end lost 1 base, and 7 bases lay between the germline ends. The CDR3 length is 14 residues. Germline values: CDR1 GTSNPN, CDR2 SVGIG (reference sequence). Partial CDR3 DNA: TGTGCCTGGAGCAGGGATTCTGGGGCCAACGTC. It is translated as CAWSRDSGANV. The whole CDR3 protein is CAWSRDSGANVLTF.

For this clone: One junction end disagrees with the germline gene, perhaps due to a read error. The CDR3 is CASTHPVGTYKNYGYTF. The sequenced CDR3 bases are TGTGCCAGTACCCACCCCGTCGGGACATACAAGAACTATGGT. The chain joins TRBV19 to TRBJ1-2, with D possibly matching TRBD1 (6 bases). The read is 3 residues too short to cover the CDR3 end, so that end is filled in from the germline J gene. CDR3 length: 17 residues. The germline V gene encodes CDR1 LNHDA and CDR2 SQIVND (reference sequence).

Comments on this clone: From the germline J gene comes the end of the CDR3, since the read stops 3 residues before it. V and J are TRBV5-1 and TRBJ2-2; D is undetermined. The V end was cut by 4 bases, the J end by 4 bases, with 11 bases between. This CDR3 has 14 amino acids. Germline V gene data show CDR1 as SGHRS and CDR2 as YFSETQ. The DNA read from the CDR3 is TGCGCCAGCAGCCCCTTTATCGGCACCGGGGAG. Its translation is CASSPFIGTGE. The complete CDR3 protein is CASSPFIGTGELFF.

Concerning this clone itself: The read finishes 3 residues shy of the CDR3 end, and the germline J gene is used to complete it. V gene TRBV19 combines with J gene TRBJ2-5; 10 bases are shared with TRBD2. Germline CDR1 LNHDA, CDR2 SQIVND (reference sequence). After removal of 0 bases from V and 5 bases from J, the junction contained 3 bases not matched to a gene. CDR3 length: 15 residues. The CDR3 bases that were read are TGTGCCAGTAGTATAGATGCTAGCGGGGGTGAGACC. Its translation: CASSIDASGGET. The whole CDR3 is CASSIDASGGETQYF.

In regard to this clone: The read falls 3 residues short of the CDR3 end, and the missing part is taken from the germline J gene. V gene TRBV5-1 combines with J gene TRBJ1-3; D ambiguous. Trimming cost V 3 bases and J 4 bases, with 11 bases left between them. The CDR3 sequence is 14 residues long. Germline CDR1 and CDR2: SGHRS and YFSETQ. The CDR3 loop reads CASSSTISGNTIYF. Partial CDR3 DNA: TGCGCCAGCAGCTCCACAATCTCCGGAAACACC.

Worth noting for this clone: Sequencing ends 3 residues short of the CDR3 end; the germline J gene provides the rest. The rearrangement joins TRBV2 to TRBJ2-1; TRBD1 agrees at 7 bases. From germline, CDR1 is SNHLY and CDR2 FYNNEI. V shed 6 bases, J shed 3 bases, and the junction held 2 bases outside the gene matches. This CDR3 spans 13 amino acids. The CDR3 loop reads CASRGQYYNEQFF. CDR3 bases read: TGTGCCAGCAGGGGACAGTACTACAATGAG.

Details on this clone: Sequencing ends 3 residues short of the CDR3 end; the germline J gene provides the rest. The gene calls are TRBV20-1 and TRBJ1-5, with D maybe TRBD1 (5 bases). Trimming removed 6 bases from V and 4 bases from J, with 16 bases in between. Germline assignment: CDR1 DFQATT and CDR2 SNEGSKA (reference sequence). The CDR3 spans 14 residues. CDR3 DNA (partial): TGCAGTGCCAATAAGGGGAATATGAATCAGCCC. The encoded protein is CSANKGNMNQP. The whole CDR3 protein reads CSANKGNMNQPQHF.

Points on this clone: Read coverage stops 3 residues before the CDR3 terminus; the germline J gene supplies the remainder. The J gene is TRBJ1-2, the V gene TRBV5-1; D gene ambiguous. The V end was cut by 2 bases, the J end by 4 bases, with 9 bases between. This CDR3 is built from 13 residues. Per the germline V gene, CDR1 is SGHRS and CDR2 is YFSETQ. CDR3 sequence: CASSLQDTYGYTF. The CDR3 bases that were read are TGCGCCAGCAGCTTACAAGACACCTATGGC.

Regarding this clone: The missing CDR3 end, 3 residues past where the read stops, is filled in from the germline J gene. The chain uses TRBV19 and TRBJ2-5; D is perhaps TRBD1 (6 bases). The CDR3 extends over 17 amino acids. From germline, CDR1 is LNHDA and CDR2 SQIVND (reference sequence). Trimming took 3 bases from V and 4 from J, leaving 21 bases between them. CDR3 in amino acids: CASSMFTGFSRGETQYF. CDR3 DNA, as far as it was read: TGTGCCAGTAGTATGTTCACAGGGTTTTCTCGTGGAGAGACC.

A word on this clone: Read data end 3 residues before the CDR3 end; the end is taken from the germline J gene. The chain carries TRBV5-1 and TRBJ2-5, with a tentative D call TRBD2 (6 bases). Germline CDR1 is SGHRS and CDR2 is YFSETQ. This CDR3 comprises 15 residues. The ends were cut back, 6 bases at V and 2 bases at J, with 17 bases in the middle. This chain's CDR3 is CASTVRAGGQETQYF. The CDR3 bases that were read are TGCGCCAGCACCGTAAGGGCCGGAGGGCAAGAGACC.

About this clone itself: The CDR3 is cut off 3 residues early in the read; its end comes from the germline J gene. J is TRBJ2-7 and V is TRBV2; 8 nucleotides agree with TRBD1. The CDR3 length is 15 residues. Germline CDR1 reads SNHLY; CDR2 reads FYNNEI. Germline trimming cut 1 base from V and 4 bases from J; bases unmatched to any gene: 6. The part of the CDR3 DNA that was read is TGTGCCAGCAGTGAAGGATACAGGGGGAAATACGAG. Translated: CASSEGYRGKYE. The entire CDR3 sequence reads CASSEGYRGKYEQYF.

CDR3 in amino acids: CASSHGGARTGELFF. CDR3 DNA (partial): TGTGCCAGCAGCCACGGCGGTGCGAGGACCGGGGAG. V gene TRBV7-8 combines with J gene TRBJ2-2; D remains ambiguous. The sequence runs out 3 residues before the end of the CDR3; the remainder is reconstructed from the germline J gene. The CDR3 contains 15 residues. Per the germline V gene, CDR1 is SGHVS and CDR2 is FQNEAQ. The V end was cut by 5 bases, the J end by 5 bases, with 15 bases between.

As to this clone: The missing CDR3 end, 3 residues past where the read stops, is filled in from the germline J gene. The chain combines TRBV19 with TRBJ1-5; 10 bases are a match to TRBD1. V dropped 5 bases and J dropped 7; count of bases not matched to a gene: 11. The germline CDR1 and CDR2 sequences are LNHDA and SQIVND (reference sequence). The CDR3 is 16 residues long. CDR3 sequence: CASSARDRGWEQPQHF. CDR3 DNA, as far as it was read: TGTGCCAGTAGTGCCCGGGACAGGGGATGGGAACAGCCC. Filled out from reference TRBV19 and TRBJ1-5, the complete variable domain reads DGGITQSPKYLFRKEGQNVTLSCEQNLNHDAMYWYRQDPGQGLRLIYYSQIVNDFQKGDIAEGYSVSREKKESFPLTVTSAQKNPTAFYLCASSARDRGWEQPQHFGDGTRLSIL.

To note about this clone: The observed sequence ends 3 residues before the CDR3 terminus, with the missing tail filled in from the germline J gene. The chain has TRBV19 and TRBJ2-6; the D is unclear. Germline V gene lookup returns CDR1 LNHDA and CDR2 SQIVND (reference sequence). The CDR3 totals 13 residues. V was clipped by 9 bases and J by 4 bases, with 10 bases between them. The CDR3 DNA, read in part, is TGTGCCAGCCACTACTCGGGGGCCAACGTC. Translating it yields CASHYSGANV. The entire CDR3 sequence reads CASHYSGANVLTF. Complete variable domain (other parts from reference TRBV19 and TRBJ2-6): DGGITQSPKYLFRKEGQNVTLSCEQNLNHDAMYWYRQDPGQGLRLIYYSQIVNDFQKGDIAEGYSVSREKKESFPLTVTSAQKNPTAFYLCASHYSGANVLTFGAGSRLTVL.

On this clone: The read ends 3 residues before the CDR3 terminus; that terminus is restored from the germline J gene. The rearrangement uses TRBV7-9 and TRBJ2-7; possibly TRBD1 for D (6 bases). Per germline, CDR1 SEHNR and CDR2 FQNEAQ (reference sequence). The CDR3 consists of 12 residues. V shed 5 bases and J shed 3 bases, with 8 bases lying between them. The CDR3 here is CASSQQGYEQYF. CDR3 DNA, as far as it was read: TGTGCCAGCAGCCAACAGGGCTACGAG.